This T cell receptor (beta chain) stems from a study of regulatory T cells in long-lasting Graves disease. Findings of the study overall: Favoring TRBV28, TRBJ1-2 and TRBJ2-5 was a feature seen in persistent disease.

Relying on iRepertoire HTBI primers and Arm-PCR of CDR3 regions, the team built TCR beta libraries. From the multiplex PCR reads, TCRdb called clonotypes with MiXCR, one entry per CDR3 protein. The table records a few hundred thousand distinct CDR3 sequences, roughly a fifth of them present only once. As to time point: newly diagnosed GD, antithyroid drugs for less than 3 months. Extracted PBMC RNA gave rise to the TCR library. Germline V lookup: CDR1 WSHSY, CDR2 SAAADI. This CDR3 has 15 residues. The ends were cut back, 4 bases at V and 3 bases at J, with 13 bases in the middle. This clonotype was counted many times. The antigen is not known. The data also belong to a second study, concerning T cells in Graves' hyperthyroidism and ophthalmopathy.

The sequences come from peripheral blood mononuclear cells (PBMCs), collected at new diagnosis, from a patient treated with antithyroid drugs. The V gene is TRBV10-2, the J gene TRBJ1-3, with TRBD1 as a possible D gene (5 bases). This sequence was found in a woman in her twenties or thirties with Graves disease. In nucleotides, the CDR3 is TGCGCCAGCAGTGTCAGGGATCCGCTTGGAAACACCATATATTTT. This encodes CASSVRDPLGNTIYF.